The 30 T cell receptor beta chains below all came from one sample that was sequenced in a study of T-cell memory formation after mild COVID-19. In TCRdb, the 5' RACE reads were re-called with MiXCR into one record per CDR3 protein. The sample records 200,000 to 250,000 distinct CDR3 sequences, around 8.8% being singletons. Specimen: PBMCs or a T cell subset sorted from them (not recorded which). The origin of the receptors is a man between 18 and 29 years old who had mild COVID-19 (a few samples of this study predate the infection). Cell type and time point are not known.

In this sample, this clonotype turned up many times. For the CDR3, the DNA is TGTGCCAGCACCTTTTTCGGGAGCTCACCCTACACCTTC. Its translation is CASTFFGSSPYTF. The chain links TRBV12-3 or TRBV12-4 to TRBJ1-2; D is undetermined. The germline V and J ends were trimmed by 7 bases and 10 bases, with 19 bases remaining between them. This CDR3 is built from 13 residues.

This clonotype was seen more than once but under ten times. V and J are TRBV2 and TRBJ2-7; D might be TRBD1 (5 bases). Germline V CDR1 and CDR2: SNHLY, FYNNEI. This CDR3 comprises 13 residues. V lost 6 bases to trimming and J lost 5 bases, with 14 bases between them. The CDR3 reads CASSDKGFNEQYF. DNA for the CDR3: TGTGCCAGCAGCGACAAGGGGTTCAACGAGCAGTACTTC.

There are a few counts of this clonotype. The chain has TRBV5-6 and TRBJ1-6, with 7 bases fitting TRBD1. V lost 0 bases to trimming and J lost 9 bases; unmatched junction nucleotides: 6. This CDR3 is built from 15 residues. CDR1 SGHDT and CDR2 YYEEEE come from the germline V gene. DNA of the CDR3: TGTGCCAGCAGCTTGGTGGACAGGCAGGGTTCACCCCTCCACTTT. Its protein product is CASSLVDRQGSPLHF.

This clonotype was seen repeatedly, ten times or more. The V gene is TRBV5-5, the J gene TRBJ2-4, with D unresolved. The CDR3 covers 14 residues. CDR1 is SGHKS and CDR2 is YYEKEE in the germline V gene (reference sequence). Trimming pared 5 bases from V and 3 bases from J, leaving 12 bases between. DNA for the CDR3: TGTGCCAGCAGACGCGACCCGGGCAAAAACATTCAGTACTTC. As protein: CASRRDPGKNIQYF.

This clonotype was recorded at least ten times. The V gene is TRBV20-1, the J gene TRBJ1-6; 8 bases are shared with TRBD1. Per the germline V gene, CDR1 is DFQATT and CDR2 is SNEGSKA (reference sequence). This CDR3 has 16 amino acids. V lost 1 base and J lost 7; bases outside the gene matches: 9. As DNA, the CDR3 is TGCAGTGCTAGAGCAGGGACAGGTAGTAAAAATTCACCCCTCCACTTT. It translates to CSARAGTGSKNSPLHF.

This clonotype was recorded a few times. The V and J genes are TRBV7-2 and TRBJ2-2, with D perhaps TRBD1 or TRBD2 (5 bases each). CDR1 and CDR2 (germline): SGHTA, FQGNSA. The V end was cut by 4 bases, the J end by 6 bases, with 9 bases between. The CDR3 contains 13 residues. This chain's CDR3 is CASSYGAPGELFF. CDR3 bases: TGTGCCAGCAGCTACGGGGCCCCCGGGGAGCTGTTTTTT.

The chain combines TRBV5-6 with TRBJ1-5; 9 bases match TRBD1. The junction had 7 bases not matched to a gene; V was cut back by 5 bases and J by 7 bases. This CDR3 contains 14 residues. In germline, CDR1 is SGHDT, CDR2 YYEEEE. In DNA form, the CDR3 reads TGTGCCAGCAGTCCGGGACAGGGCCTCCAGCCCCAGCATTTT. Amino acids: CASSPGQGLQPQHF.

Ten or more counts support this clonotype. The chain has TRBV7-2 and TRBJ2-3; 7 nucleotides agree with TRBD2. Per the germline V gene, CDR1 is SGHTA and CDR2 is FQGNSA. V was pared by 6 bases and J by 0 bases, with 3 bases of the junction left unmatched. The CDR3 consists of 14 residues. Here the CDR3 reads CASRGGGSTDTQYF. The DNA of the CDR3 is TGTGCCAGCAGAGGCGGGGGAAGCACAGATACGCAGTATTTT.

This clonotype came up many times. V is TRBV7-9 and J is TRBJ2-2, with TRBD1 matching over 7 bases. The CDR3 has 15 amino acids. Germline loops: CDR1 SEHNR, CDR2 FQNEAQ (reference sequence). The J segment lost 6 bases and the V segment lost 5 bases, leaving 9 bases of the junction unmatched. The CDR3: CASSRDRVGAGELFF. CDR3 nucleotides: TGTGCCAGCAGCCGCGACAGGGTTGGTGCCGGGGAGCTGTTTTTT.

This clonotype was seen ten or more times. The V gene is TRBV5-1, the J gene TRBJ2-3, with D possibly called TRBD1 or TRBD2 (6 bases each). Germline loops: CDR1 SGHRS, CDR2 YFSETQ. The CDR3 is 14 residues long. V lost 6 bases to trimming and J lost 2 bases, with 13 bases between them. This chain's CDR3 is CASIGGTFTDTQYF. The CDR3 DNA reads as TGCGCCAGCATAGGGGGGACCTTCACAGATACGCAGTATTTT.

This clonotype has more than one count but fewer than ten. The J gene is TRBJ2-3, the V gene TRBV7-9; D unresolved. Trimming cost V 5 bases and J 9 bases, with 12 bases left between them. The germline CDR1 and CDR2 sequences are SEHNR and FQNEAQ (reference sequence). The CDR3 extends over 12 amino acids. CDR3 nucleotide sequence: TGTGCCAGCAGCACAGATGGCTACACGCAGTATTTT. It specifies CASSTDGYTQYF.

The rearrangement joins TRBV7-2 to TRBJ2-7; D uncertain. Germline loops: CDR1 SGHTA, CDR2 FQGNSA. The V end was cut by 5 bases, the J end by 1 base, with 12 bases between. The CDR3 is 14 residues long. In DNA form, the CDR3 reads TGTGCCAGCAGCCCAGCCTCCACATCCTACGAGCAGTACGTC. Translation: CASSPASTSYEQYV.

The gene calls are TRBV6-5 and TRBJ1-2; D gene unclear. Trimming removed 5 bases at V and 4 bases at J, with 8 bases between. The germline gives CDR1 MNHEY, CDR2 SVGAGI. The CDR3 runs 12 residues. The CDR3 spells CASSHGRYGYTF. CDR3 nucleotide sequence: TGTGCCAGCAGTCACGGTCGCTATGGCTACACCTTC.

This clonotype has at least ten counts. This chain joins TRBV4-1 and TRBJ2-3, with D unresolved. The CDR3 loop spans 13 amino acids. V lost 1 base, J lost 10 bases, and 12 bases lay in between. Germline V CDR1 and CDR2: MGHRA, YSYEKL. The CDR3 DNA is TGCGCCAGCAGCCAAGTGCCCGGTGGTGCGCAGTATTTT. Protein sequence: CASSQVPGGAQYF.

This clonotype occurred a few times. The chain links TRBV6-1 to TRBJ1-1; a weak D match, TRBD1 (5 bases). CDR1 is MNHNS and CDR2 is SASEGT in the germline V gene. The CDR3 consists of 14 residues. Trimming shortened V by 2 bases and J by 11 bases, and 18 bases separated the two germline ends. The CDR3, as DNA: TGTGCCAGCAGTGAACTCGGCAGGGCCGGGAAGGCTTTCTTT. This sequence encodes CASSELGRAGKAFF.

This clonotype occurred many times. The rearrangement uses TRBV18 and TRBJ2-7; possible D gene TRBD2, 5 bases. The ends were cut back, 3 bases at V and 6 bases at J, with 15 bases in the middle. There are 14 residues in the CDR3. CDR1 and CDR2 (germline): KGHSH, LQKENI. For the CDR3, the DNA is TGTGCCAGCTCACCCGGGGTGACGCTAGGCGAGCAGTACTTC. Translating it yields CASSPGVTLGEQYF.

This clonotype was counted ten times or more. This chain connects TRBV11-3 to TRBJ2-3; 9 bases fit TRBD2. Germline CDR1 reads SGHNT; CDR2 reads YENEEA. V lost 5 bases to trimming and J lost 5 bases; unmatched junction nucleotides: 2. The CDR3 has 13 residues. CDR3 nucleotide sequence: TGTGCCAGCAGCGCGGGGGGGGGAGATACGCAGTATTTT. This gives the protein CASSAGGGDTQYF. Drawing the rest from reference TRBV11-3 and TRBJ2-3, the complete variable domain is EAGVVQSPRYKIIEKKQPVAFWCNPISGHNTLYWYLQNLGQGPELLIRYENEEAVDDSQLPKDRFSAERLKGVDSTLKIQPAELGDSAVYLCASSAGGGDTQYFGPGTRLTVL.

The sample holds many counts of this clonotype. V and J are TRBV9 and TRBJ1-2; 7 bases line up with TRBD1. This CDR3 has 16 residues. Per germline, CDR1 SGDLS and CDR2 YYNGEE. The trim removed 0 bases at V and 7 bases at J, leaving 12 bases unmatched. CDR3 sequence (DNA): TGTGCCAGCAGCGTAGACCCACAGGGGCCTCGACCTGGCTACACCTTC. It yields the protein CASSVDPQGPRPGYTF.

This clonotype appeared a few times. The V and J genes are TRBV12-3 or TRBV12-4 and TRBJ1-5, with no clear D. This CDR3 has 13 residues. V lost 6 bases, J lost 2 bases, and 8 bases lay in between. CDR3 nucleotides: TGTGCCAGCAGGTTAAGCGGCAATCAGCCCCAGCATTTT. Its translation: CASRLSGNQPQHF.

In its sample, this clonotype was seen many times. The genes are TRBV9 and TRBJ1-6; possibly TRBD1 for D (5 bases). V lost 4 bases and J lost 10, with 18 bases in between. The CDR3 consists of 15 residues. The germline V gene has CDR1 SGDLS and CDR2 YYNGEE. CDR3 in DNA: TGTGCCAGCAGCCCTCAGGGCGGTGGGAGGTCACCCCTCCACTTT. Protein: CASSPQGGGRSPLHF.

This clonotype was observed a handful of times. The V call is TRBV7-2, the J call TRBJ1-4; TRBD1 aligns across 11 bases. The CDR3 contains 17 residues. Germline lookup yields CDR1 SGHTA and CDR2 FQGNSA. The ends lost 5 bases at V and 10 bases at J; junction bases unmatched: 15. CDR3 nucleotide sequence: TGTGCCAGCAGCCGAGGCCGAGTGAGGACAGGGGGCGGAAAACTGTTTTTT. Its translation: CASSRGRVRTGGGKLFF. Combining the CDR3 with reference TRBV7-2 and TRBJ1-4 gives the whole variable domain GAGVSQSPSNKVTEKGKDVELRCDPISGHTALYWYRQSLGQGLEFLIYFQGNSAPDKSGLPSDRFSAERTGGSVSTLTIQRTQQEDSAVYLCASSRGRVRTGGGKLFFGSGTQLSVL.

This clonotype appeared many times. J is TRBJ2-5 and V is TRBV7-8, with D uncertain. The V gene's germline CDR1 is SGHVS and CDR2 FQNEAQ. This CDR3 has 11 residues. Trimming took 7 bases from V and 0 from J, leaving 3 bases between them. CDR3 in amino acids: CASTNQETQYF. The CDR3 bases are TGTGCCAGCACCAACCAAGAGACCCAGTACTTC.

This clonotype was seen ten or more times. V usage is TRBV9 and J usage is TRBJ2-3; D remains ambiguous. The CDR3 is 14 amino acids. Trimming stripped 0 bases from V and 4 bases from J, with 9 bases between. Germline V gene data show CDR1 as SGDLS and CDR2 as YYNGEE. CDR3 coding DNA: TGTGCCAGCAGCGTAGCGTCGGGCCCAGATACGCAGTATTTT. It yields the protein CASSVASGPDTQYF.

At least ten counts were recorded for this clonotype. The chain employs TRBV12-3 or TRBV12-4 and TRBJ1-5; possible D gene TRBD1, 6 bases. This CDR3 comprises 13 residues. V was pared by 2 bases and J by 6 bases, with 8 bases between. CDR3 protein: CASSLRGGQPQHF. DNA of the CDR3: TGTGCCAGCAGTTTAAGGGGGGGTCAGCCCCAGCATTTT.

This clonotype was counted a few times. The V gene is TRBV6-5, the J gene TRBJ1-6; TRBD1 aligns across 8 bases. The V gene's germline CDR1 is MNHEY and CDR2 SVGAGI. The CDR3 consists of 15 residues. Trimming cost V 5 bases and J 6 bases; bases outside gene matches: 6. The CDR3 nucleotides read TGTGCCAGCAGTCAGGGGGCTTTGGGTAATTCACCCCTCCACTTT. It specifies CASSQGALGNSPLHF.

The chain employs TRBV20-1 and TRBJ1-2; no definite D call. The germline CDR1 and CDR2 sequences are DFQATT and SNEGSKA (reference sequence). The V gene lost 3 bases and the J gene lost 4 bases, with 9 bases spanning the gap. CDR3 length equals 12 residues. CDR3 region: CSASRQLYGYTF. CDR3 nucleotide sequence: TGCAGTGCTAGTCGGCAGCTCTATGGCTACACCTTC.

This clonotype was counted many times. The chain employs TRBV2 and TRBJ2-6; D gene unclear. V was trimmed by 4 bases and J by 4 bases, leaving 2 bases between them. There are 12 residues in the CDR3. From germline, CDR1 is SNHLY and CDR2 FYNNEI. CDR3 loop: CASSAGANVLTF. The CDR3 bases are TGTGCCAGCAGTGCCGGGGCCAACGTCCTGACTTTC.

To note about this clonotype: At one end, the junction sequence differs from germline, possibly due to a read error. This sequence joins TRBV7-3 and TRBJ2-5; no clear D. CDR1 is SGHTA and CDR2 is FQGTGA in the germline V gene. This CDR3 comprises 15 residues. The CDR3 is CASSFGGRPEETKYF. The CDR3 DNA sequence: TGTGCCAGCAGCTTCGGTGGCCGGCCCGAAGAGACCAAGTACTTC.

This clonotype was picked up a small number of times. The V call is TRBV24-1, the J call TRBJ2-5, with D tentatively TRBD1 or TRBD2 (6 bases each). This CDR3 is built from 14 residues. CDR1 and CDR2 (germline): KGHDR, SFDVKD. The V gene lost 4 bases and the J gene lost 5 bases, with 13 bases spanning the gap. The CDR3, as DNA: TGTGCCACCAGTGAGCAGCAGGGGAGGGAGACCCAGTACTTC. As protein: CATSEQQGRETQYF.

This clonotype was observed a handful of times. The genes are TRBV10-3 and TRBJ1-5, with a possible D match to TRBD1 (6 bases). Germline V CDR1 and CDR2: ENHRY, SYGVKD. Between the trimmed V and J ends, which lost 8 bases and 2 bases, there was a span of 13 bases. CDR3 length: 14 amino acids. DNA of the CDR3: TGTGCCATCGGTAGGGGGGCGGGCAATCAGCCCCAGCATTTT. Amino acids: CAIGRGAGNQPQHF.